This T cell receptor beta chain was recorded in a study of blood T cell repertoires in COVID-19. TCRdb keeps only in-frame clones here, not all; method: immunoSEQ multiplex PCR. The sample includes roughly 120,000 clones, 81% of them seen just once. The germline gives CDR1 SGHRS, CDR2 YFSETQ. There are 16 residues in the CDR3. Losses at the gene ends were 4 bases for V and 5 bases for J; bases not matched to a gene: 12. The chain has TRBV5-1 and TRBJ2-3, with 8 bases identical to TRBD2. The sample taken for sequencing was peripheral blood. This TCR was sampled from a man over 45 with acute or convalescent COVID-19. The CDR3 nucleotides are TGCGCCAGCAGCGAAGGCAGCGGGGGCCAGGGAGATACGCAGTATTTT. This translates into CASSEGSGGQGDTQYF.